This entry is about one T cell receptor beta chain. What it binds is unknown. Primers: 60 Vbeta forward and 13 Jbeta reverse. Repertoires were generated with immunoSEQ multiplex PCR, while TCRdb's copy carries only in-frame clones and drops some. In total, the table holds about 130,000 clones. This entry is derived from a study of cytomegalovirus exposure and HLA in healthy donors. On the study more broadly: In an earlier analysis, around 100 million unique TCR beta sequences were found from some 200 million T cells. General study findings and limits: Later analysis indicated greater clonal expansion among HLA-associated TCR beta chains than among equally common other chains. Rare sequences made up most TCRs, while some public TCRs were found in many donors. Through in vitro validation, three CMV-associated chains were shown to be specific for CMV antigens.

V lost 2 bases, J lost 4 bases, and 7 bases lay in between. The CDR3 is made up of 13 amino acids. Germline V gene data show CDR1 as SGHTA and CDR2 as FQGTGA. Sequenced sample: PBMCs. The rearrangement links TRBV7-3 to TRBJ2-3; D not certain. The TCR comes from a man aged 18 to 35 in good health and CMV-seronegative. In nucleotides, the CDR3 is TGTGCCAGCAGCTTAGCCCTAGCAGATACGCAGTATTTT. Its protein is CASSLALADTQYF.